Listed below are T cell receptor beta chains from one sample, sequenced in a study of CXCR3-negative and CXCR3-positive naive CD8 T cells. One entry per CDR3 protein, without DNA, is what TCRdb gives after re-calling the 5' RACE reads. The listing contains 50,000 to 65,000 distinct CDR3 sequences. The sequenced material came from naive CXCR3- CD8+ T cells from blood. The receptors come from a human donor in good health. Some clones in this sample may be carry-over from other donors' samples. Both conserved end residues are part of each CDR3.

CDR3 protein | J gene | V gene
CASSPLMANVLTF | TRBJ2-6 | TRBV28
CSVELAGSDSYEQYF | TRBJ2-7 | TRBV29-1
CASSVRPQGRDEQYF | TRBJ2-7 | TRBV9
CASSWDFSGANVLTF | TRBJ2-6 | TRBV7-3
CSARDHGTGFNEQFF | TRBJ2-1 | TRBV20-1
CAINSGRDTSPNTGELFF | TRBJ2-2 | TRBV10-3
CASSLAGMEETQYF | TRBJ2-5 | TRBV12-3/TRBV12-4
CASSTLASENYNEQFF | TRBJ2-1 | TRBV7-9
CSVLLAGDYEQYF | TRBJ2-7 | TRBV29-1
CASTPGDSYEQYF | TRBJ2-7 | TRBV7-9
CASSLTGYYSNQPQHF | TRBJ1-5 | TRBV28
CASTLDRGSYGYTF | TRBJ1-2 | TRBV28
CASSVRPPPDGETQYF | TRBJ2-5 | TRBV9
CSARGGGTDTQYF | TRBJ2-3 | TRBV29-1
CASSLMSGNTGELFF | TRBJ2-2 | TRBV28
CSGNNGADNEQFF | TRBJ2-1 | TRBV29-1
CASSRTRTGDTGELFF | TRBJ2-2 | TRBV7-3
CSVEDPGAAYNEQFF | TRBJ2-1 | TRBV29-1
CSARVEGTEAFF | TRBJ1-1 | TRBV20-1
CASSIPPGGYRSGQPQHF | TRBJ1-5 | TRBV19
CASSPTGTASNTGELFF | TRBJ2-2 | TRBV2
CSARDRETGQGAAYGYTF | TRBJ1-2 | TRBV20-1
CASSEDRDNEQYF | TRBJ2-7 | TRBV5-1
CASSDSGEGASYNEQFF | TRBJ2-1 | TRBV6-4
CASSLTDNEQFF | TRBJ2-1 | TRBV7-3
CSVEPDYDDTQYF | TRBJ2-3 | TRBV29-1
CASRPAPEIGAFF | TRBJ1-1 | TRBV7-9